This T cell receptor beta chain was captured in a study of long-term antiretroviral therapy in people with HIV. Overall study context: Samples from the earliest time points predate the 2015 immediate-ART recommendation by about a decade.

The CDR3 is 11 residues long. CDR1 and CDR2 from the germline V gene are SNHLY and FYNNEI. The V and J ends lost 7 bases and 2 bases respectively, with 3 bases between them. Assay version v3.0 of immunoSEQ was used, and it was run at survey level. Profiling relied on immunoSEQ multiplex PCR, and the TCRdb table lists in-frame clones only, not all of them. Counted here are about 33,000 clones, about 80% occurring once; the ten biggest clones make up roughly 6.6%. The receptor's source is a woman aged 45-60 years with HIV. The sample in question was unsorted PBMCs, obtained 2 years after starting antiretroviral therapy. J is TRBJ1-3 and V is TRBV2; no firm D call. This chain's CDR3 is CASTPGNTIYF. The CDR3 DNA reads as TGTGCCAGCACACCTGGAAACACCATATATTTT. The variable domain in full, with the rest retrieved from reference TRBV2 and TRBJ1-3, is EPEVTQTPSHQVTQMGQEVILRCVPISNHLYFYWYRQILGQKVEFLVSFYNNEISEKSEIFDDQFSVERPDGSNFTLKIRSTKLEDSAMYFCASTPGNTIYFGEGSWLTVV.